The 15 T cell receptor beta chains in this list originate from one sample, sequenced in a study of T cell repertoires in ileal Crohn's disease. Using immunoSEQ multiplex PCR, the repertoire was profiled, and TCRdb retains in-frame clones only, with some absent. Of approximately 29,000 clones in the sample, about 81% were seen once. The specimen was ileal tissue. These receptors all stem from an adult with Crohn's disease.

This rearrangement joins TRBV2 to TRBJ1-3; maybe TRBD1 (5 bases). Germline lookup yields CDR1 SNHLY and CDR2 FYNNEI. V gave up 8 bases and J gave up 0 bases, with 20 bases separating them. This CDR3 has 17 amino acids. CDR3 sequence: CASSLERQTFSGNTIYF. The CDR3 nucleotides read TGTGCCAGCTCCCTGGAGCGACAGACCTTCTCTGGAAACACCATATATTTT.

The chain has TRBV4-3 and TRBJ2-2, with 11 bases identical to TRBD1. This CDR3 comprises 16 residues. Germline V CDR1 and CDR2: LGHNA, YSLEER. The J segment lost 3 bases and the V segment lost 4 bases, leaving 4 bases of the junction unmatched. CDR3 sequence (DNA): TGCGCCAGCAGCCCGGACAGGGGGCTTTACACCGGGGAGCTGTTTTTT. Amino acid sequence: CASSPDRGLYTGELFF.

The gene calls are TRBV10-3 and TRBJ2-5; TRBD2 is a possible D gene (5 bases). The CDR3 extends over 16 amino acids. The germline CDR1 and CDR2 sequences are ENHRY and SYGVKD. The V end was cut by 4 bases, the J end by 0 bases, with 15 bases between. In nucleotides, the CDR3 is TGTGCCATCAGTGCGGGATCAGGACGGCACCAAGAGACCCAGTACTTC. Protein sequence: CAISAGSGRHQETQYF.

The CDR3 loop reads CASSSGGLYNEQFF. The CDR3 coding sequence is TGTGCCAGCAGCAGCGGGGGGCTATACAATGAGCAGTTCTTC. The rearrangement uses TRBV6-6 and TRBJ2-1; 9 bases map to TRBD2. The J segment lost 4 bases and the V segment lost 6 bases, leaving 4 bases of the junction unmatched. The length of the CDR3 is 14 residues. CDR1 and CDR2 (germline): MNHNY, SVGAGI (reference sequence).

This chain links TRBV15 with TRBJ1-1; the D is unclear. With 6 bases removed from V and 2 bases from J, the gap between germline ends came to 10 bases. The germline V gene has CDR1 LNHNV and CDR2 YYDKDF (reference sequence). The CDR3 runs 13 residues. CDR3 DNA: TGTGCCACCAGTCGCGCATTCAACACTGAAGCTTTCTTT. It is translated as CATSRAFNTEAFF.

This rearrangement joins TRBV27 to TRBJ1-6, with D perhaps matching TRBD1 (5 bases). This CDR3 comprises 13 residues. The germline V gene has CDR1 MNHEY and CDR2 SMNVEV (reference sequence). Trimming cost V 2 bases and J 11 bases, with 10 bases left between them. For the CDR3, the DNA is TGTGCCAGCAGTTTAAGGGGCCAAACACCCCTCCACTTT. Translation gives CASSLRGQTPLHF.

The chain links TRBV6-5 to TRBJ2-3, with 10 bases that match TRBD1. The CDR3 is 14 amino acids. CDR1 is MNHEY, CDR2 SVGAGI, per germline. V gave up 6 bases and J gave up 3 bases; unmatched junction bases: 3. In DNA form, the CDR3 reads TGTGCCAGCAGCGGGACAGGGGCTACAGATACGCAGTATTTT. Amino acid sequence: CASSGTGATDTQYF.

The chain links TRBV6-5 to TRBJ1-1; D may be TRBD1 (5 bases). Germline assignment: CDR1 MNHEY and CDR2 SVGAGI. CDR3 length: 15 amino acids. The V and J ends lost 1 base and 4 bases respectively, with 13 bases between them. The CDR3 bases are TGTGCCAGCAGTTACTTTCGCGCGGGGGGCACTGAAGCTTTCTTT. It encodes CASSYFRAGGTEAFF.

The rearrangement joins TRBV9 to TRBJ2-1; TRBD1 agrees at 11 bases. V lost 0 bases, J lost 7 bases, and 12 bases stayed unmatched. Germline lookup yields CDR1 SGDLS and CDR2 YYNGEE. The CDR3 contains 18 residues. The DNA of the CDR3 is TGTGCCAGCAGCGTAGGTCCTAGGATGGGACAGGGGGGGAATGAGCAGTTCTTC. Its translation: CASSVGPRMGQGGNEQFF.

The chain joins TRBV19 to TRBJ1-2; D might be TRBD1 (5 bases). V was pared by 4 bases and J by 5 bases, with 23 bases between. This CDR3 spans 17 amino acids. Per the germline V gene, CDR1 is LNHDA and CDR2 is SQIVND (reference sequence). The CDR3 here is CASSTTTLVGRGYGYTF. CDR3 coding DNA: TGTGCCAGTAGTACCACCACTTTGGTGGGCCGGGGGTATGGCTACACCTTC.

This clone was seen only a few times. The rearrangement joins TRBV4-1 to TRBJ2-1; 10 bases line up with TRBD2. V lost 3 bases to trimming and J lost 6 bases; unmatched junction nucleotides: 14. Per the germline V gene, CDR1 is MGHRA and CDR2 is YSYEKL. This CDR3 contains 18 residues. CDR3 bases: TGCGCCAGCAGCCAGCCCCCTTGGGCCCAGCGGGGGGGCAATGAGCAGTTCTTC. The encoded protein is CASSQPPWAQRGGNEQFF.

V and J are TRBV18 and TRBJ2-2; D remains ambiguous. V was clipped by 2 bases and J by 4 bases, with 11 bases between them. The CDR3 runs 15 residues. In germline, CDR1 is KGHSH, CDR2 LQKENI. This CDR3 is CASSPVGESTGELFF. CDR3 DNA sequence: TGTGCCAGCTCACCAGTAGGAGAGAGCACCGGGGAGCTGTTTTTT.

This chain uses TRBV6-5 with TRBJ1-5, with TRBD1 identical over 8 bases. V dropped 5 bases and J dropped 1; count of bases not matched to a gene: 4. CDR1 MNHEY and CDR2 SVGAGI come from the germline V gene. The CDR3 has 15 residues. CDR3 protein: CASSTRQGSNQPQHF. The CDR3, as DNA: TGTGCCAGCAGTACACGACAGGGGAGCAATCAGCCCCAGCATTTT.

This rearrangement joins TRBV19 to TRBJ2-1, with 11 bases fitting TRBD2. V lost 4 bases, J lost 9 bases, and 8 bases stayed unmatched. The CDR3 spans 15 residues. Per the germline V gene, CDR1 is LNHDA and CDR2 is SQIVND (reference sequence). CDR3 bases: TGTGCCAGTAGTACTAGCGGGGGGCAGGCTAGTGAGCAGTTCTTC. Encoded protein: CASSTSGGQASEQFF.

This clone was counted between two and nine times. The chain joins TRBV25-1 to TRBJ2-6; 7 bases align to TRBD2. The J segment lost 2 bases and the V segment lost 2 bases, leaving 6 bases of the junction unmatched. Germline values: CDR1 MGHDK, CDR2 SYGVNS. The length of the CDR3 is 17 residues. For the CDR3, the DNA is TGTGCCAGCAGTGAACCGGGGGGTAGGGCTGGGGCCAACGTCCTGACTTTC. This sequence encodes CASSEPGGRAGANVLTF.